Listed below are T cell receptor beta chains from one sample, sequenced in a study of early stage breast cancer tumors. Repertoires were generated with immunoSEQ multiplex PCR, while TCRdb's copy carries only in-frame clones and drops some. This sample carries about 6,000 clones, about three quarters of them seen once, and the ten largest clones take 11%. Sequenced material: normal breast tissue next to the tumor. The receptors shown here come from a person between 70 and 80 years old with breast cancer. CDR3s leave out the opening cysteine and the closing phenylalanine or tryptophan. Fields, in order: J gene, V gene, CDR3 protein.

>TRBJ2-7|TRBV27
ASSASGTSGPLTYEQY
>TRBJ2-7|TRBV5-1
ASSLPTSSYEQY
>TRBJ2-1|TRBV9
ASSAVDGRDEQF
>TRBJ1-1|TRBV19
ASSMTAHTEAF
>TRBJ2-7|TRBV5-1
ASSLRSSSYEQY
>TRBJ1-5|TRBV7-6
ASSHKTGPYSNQPQH
>TRBJ1-1|TRBV18
ASSVQNTEAF
>TRBJ2-1|TRBV19
ASSISGTSGRNEQF
>TRBJ1-2|TRBV10-3
AISEGRENYGYT
>TRBJ2-7|TRBV19
ASRSQGHPSYEQY
>TRBJ2-7|TRBV5-1
ASSLVGGRVEQY
>TRBJ1-2|TRBV19
ASSSDQGIGYT
>TRBJ2-3|TRBV5-5
ASRRLAGATDTQY
>TRBJ1-5|TRBV5-1
ASSLGGEGNQPQH
>TRBJ2-1|TRBV28
ASSSRAGLAGSYYNEQF
>TRBJ2-4|TRBV6-5
ASQSLLAKNIQY
>TRBJ2-5|TRBV7-8
ASLRGGQETQY
>TRBJ1-2|TRBV5-1
ASSLITGNYGYT
>TRBJ2-1|TRBV5-6
ASKGGGHYNEQF
>TRBJ1-1|TRBV11-2
ASSLNSGTEAF
>TRBJ2-1|TRBV27
ASRGLAYEQF
>TRBJ1-1|TRBV30
AWSSGVPGVAAEAF
>TRBJ1-1|TRBV25-1
ASSQGGTEAF
>TRBJ1-6|TRBV15
ATSRGAGEGSPLH
>TRBJ2-7|TRBV7-9
ASSSRQYEQY
>TRBJ2-3|TRBV4-1
ASSQAVRSSDTQY
>TRBJ2-7|TRBV19
ASSSRDRVHEQY
>TRBJ1-3|TRBV7-8
ATLGWGAITGDLGNTIY
>TRBJ1-4|TRBV30
AWSVGGSQEKLF
>TRBJ2-3|TRBV5-1
ASSEDSHTDTQY
>TRBJ2-5|TRBV6-1
ASSPRNPQETQY
>TRBJ1-1|TRBV28
ASSSGQPEAF
>TRBJ2-1|TRBV4-2
ASSQALAGGPYNEQF
>TRBJ1-2|TRBV27
ASSFSTGVYGYT
>TRBJ1-6|TRBV30
AWSVSIQGDSPLH